Each of the 3 T cell receptor beta chains below was sequenced from the same sample in a study of blood T cell repertoires in COVID-19. The data were produced by immunoSEQ multiplex PCR, yet TCRdb's version contains in-frame clones alone and is incomplete. The sample has about 220,000 clones, around 91% seen once; the top ten hold around 16%. The sequencing input was PBMCs or T cells enriched from blood (not recorded which). These receptors all stem from a man aged 30-40 years who had been exposed to COVID-19.

DNA of the CDR3: TGTGCCAGCAGTTACTCGAGGAATGAAAAACTGTTTTTT. Its translation: CASSYSRNEKLFF. The chain combines TRBV6-5 with TRBJ1-4, with D unclear. This CDR3 region has 13 residues. Trimming took off 0 bases at V and 5 bases at J, with 4 bases between the two ends. CDR1 and CDR2 (germline): MNHEY, SVGAGI.

The chain is built from TRBV7-8 and TRBJ1-6; a possible D gene is TRBD1 (6 bases). CDR1 is SGHVS, CDR2 FQNEAQ, per germline. The CDR3 consists of 14 residues. V lost 0 bases to trimming and J lost 9 bases, with 9 bases between them. CDR3 in DNA: TGTGCCAGCAGCTTAGCGGGGGCAGGTTCACCCCTCCACTTT. It translates to CASSLAGAGSPLHF.

The rearrangement uses TRBV19 and TRBJ2-4, with unresolved D. CDR1 LNHDA and CDR2 SQIVND come from the germline V gene (reference sequence). Between the trimmed V and J ends, which lost 5 bases and 6 bases, there was a span of 5 bases. The CDR3 is 11 residues long. The CDR3 sequence: CASSPLNIQYF. In DNA form, the CDR3 reads TGTGCCAGTAGTCCTCTAAACATTCAGTACTTC.